This TCR beta chain comes out of a study of cytomegalovirus exposure and HLA in healthy donors. Study summary: Unique TCR beta sequences numbering some 110 million came from about 179 million T cells in an earlier analysis. Findings of the study overall: Reports described diagnosis of cytomegalovirus status by the classifier as highly specific and sensitive.

CDR1 SGHTA and CDR2 FQGNSA come from the germline V gene. V lost 5 bases, J lost 1 base, and 14 bases lay in between. The CDR3 extends over 15 amino acids. For this clone: What it binds is not known.

PCR was performed using 60 Vbeta and 13 Jbeta primers. Repertoires were generated with immunoSEQ multiplex PCR, while TCRdb's copy carries only in-frame clones and drops some. The table shows approximately 140,000 clones, with around 75% occurring only once. The sequence came from a young woman in good health and CMV-seronegative. Sequencing used PBMCs. The V gene is TRBV7-2, the J gene TRBJ1-1; D gene ambiguous. The CDR3 sequence is CASSPRVGRNTEAFF. The CDR3 nucleotides read TGTGCCAGCAGCCCCCGGGTGGGTCGGAACACTGAAGCTTTCTTT.